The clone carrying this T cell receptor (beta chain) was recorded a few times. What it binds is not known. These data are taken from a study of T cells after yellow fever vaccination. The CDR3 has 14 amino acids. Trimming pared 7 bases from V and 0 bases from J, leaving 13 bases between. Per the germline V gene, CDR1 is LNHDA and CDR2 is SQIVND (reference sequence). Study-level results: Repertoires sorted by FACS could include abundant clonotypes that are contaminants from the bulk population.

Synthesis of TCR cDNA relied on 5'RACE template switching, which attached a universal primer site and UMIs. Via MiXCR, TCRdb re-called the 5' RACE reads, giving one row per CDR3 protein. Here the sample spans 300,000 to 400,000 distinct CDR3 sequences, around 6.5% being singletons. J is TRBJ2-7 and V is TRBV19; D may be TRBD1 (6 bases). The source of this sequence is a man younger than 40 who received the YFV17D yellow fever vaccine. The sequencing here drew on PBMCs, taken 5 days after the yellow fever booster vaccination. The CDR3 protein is CASIRDTGSYEQYF. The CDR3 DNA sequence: TGTGCCAGTATTAGGGACACCGGCTCCTACGAGCAGTACTTC. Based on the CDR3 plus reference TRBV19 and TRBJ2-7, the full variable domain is DGGITQSPKYLFRKEGQNVTLSCEQNLNHDAMYWYRQDPGQGLRLIYYSQIVNDFQKGDIAEGYSVSREKKESFPLTVTSAQKNPTAFYLCASIRDTGSYEQYFGPGTRLTVT.